The entry that follows covers one T cell receptor (beta chain) sequence. CDR3 length: 14 amino acids. Germline loops: CDR1 SGHRS, CDR2 YFSETQ. The V gene lost 0 bases and the J gene lost 9 bases, with 14 bases spanning the gap. Original methodology: Researchers report that nucleated cell counts were estimated from reference gene primer amplification. Clones were read by immunoSEQ multiplex PCR, and TCRdb kept only the in-frame ones, dropping some. The V and J calls and the clone size are those of that table, but D and trimming were determined from the DNA. Of more than 85,000 clones listed, 87% are singletons. This record comes from a study of blood T cell repertoires in COVID-19. On the study more broadly: The study drew acute and convalescent COVID-19 samples from the United States, Italy and Spain. The analysed material was cDNA or gDNA that came from T cells, B-cell-depleted T cells, or PBMCs.

The receptor was isolated from a human donor in a cohort sampled during active COVID-19. This rearrangement joins TRBV5-1 to TRBJ2-3, with TRBD2 as a possible D gene (6 bases). Sequenced input: peripheral blood. The CDR3 is CASSLDLAGRTQYF. In DNA, the CDR3 is TGCGCCAGCAGCTTGGATCTAGCAGGGAGGACGCAGTATTTT.